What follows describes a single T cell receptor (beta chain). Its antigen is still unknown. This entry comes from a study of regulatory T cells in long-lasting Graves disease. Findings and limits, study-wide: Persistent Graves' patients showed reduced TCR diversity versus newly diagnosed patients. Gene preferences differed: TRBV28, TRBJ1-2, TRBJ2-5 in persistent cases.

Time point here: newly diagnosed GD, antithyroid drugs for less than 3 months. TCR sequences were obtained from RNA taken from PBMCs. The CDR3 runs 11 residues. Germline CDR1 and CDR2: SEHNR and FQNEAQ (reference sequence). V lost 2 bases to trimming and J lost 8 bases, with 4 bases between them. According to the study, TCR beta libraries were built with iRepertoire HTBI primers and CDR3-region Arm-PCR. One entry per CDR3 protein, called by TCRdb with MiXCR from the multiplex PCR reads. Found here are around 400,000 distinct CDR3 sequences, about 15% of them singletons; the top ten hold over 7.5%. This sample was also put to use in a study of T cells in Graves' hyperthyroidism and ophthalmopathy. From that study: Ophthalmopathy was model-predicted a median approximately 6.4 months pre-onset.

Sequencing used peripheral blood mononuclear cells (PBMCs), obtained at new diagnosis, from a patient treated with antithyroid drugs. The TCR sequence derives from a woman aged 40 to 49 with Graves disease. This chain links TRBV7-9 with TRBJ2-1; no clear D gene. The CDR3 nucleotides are TGTGCCAGCAGCTTAACGGATGAGCAGTTCTTC. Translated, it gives CASSLTDEQFF.